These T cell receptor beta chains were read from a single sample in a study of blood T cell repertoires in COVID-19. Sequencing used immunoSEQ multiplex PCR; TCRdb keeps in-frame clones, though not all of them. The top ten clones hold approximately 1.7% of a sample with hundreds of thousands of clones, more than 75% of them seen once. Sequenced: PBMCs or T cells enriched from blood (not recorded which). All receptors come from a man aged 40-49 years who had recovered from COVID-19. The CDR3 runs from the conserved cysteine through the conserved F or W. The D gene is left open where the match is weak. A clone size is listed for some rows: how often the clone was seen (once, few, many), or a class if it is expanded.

CASSLYTRGSNQPQHF	TGTGCCAGCAGCTTATACACCAGGGGTAGCAATCAGCCCCAGCATTTT	NA	TRBV7-8	NA	TRBJ1-5
CASSHWTSSSTDTQYF	TGCGCCAGCAGCCACTGGACTAGCAGTAGCACAGATACGCAGTATTTT	TRBD2	TRBV4-1	NA	TRBJ2-3
CSVSYGYTDTQYF	TGCAGCGTTTCATACGGGTACACAGATACGCAGTATTTT	NA	TRBV29-1	NA	TRBJ2-3
CASSLVAGVSEQYF	TGCGCCAGCAGCTTGGTGGCGGGAGTTAGCGAGCAGTACTTC	TRBD2	TRBV5-1	NA	TRBJ2-7
CASSLVGDKMNTEAFF	TGTGCCAGCAGCTTAGTGGGGGACAAGATGAACACTGAAGCTTTCTTT	NA	TRBV7-8	NA	TRBJ1-1
CASSPGAGGAYGYTF	TGTGCCAGCAGCCCCGGGGCAGGGGGCGCCTATGGCTACACCTTC	TRBD1	TRBV7-2	NA	TRBJ1-2
CASSKRTGASKGYTF	TGTGCCAGCAGCAAAAGAACAGGGGCCTCGAAGGGCTACACCTTC	NA	TRBV21-1	NA	TRBJ1-2
CASSPPGNPSNYGYTF	TGTGCCAGCTCACCACCAGGCAACCCTAGTAACTATGGCTACACCTTC	NA	TRBV18	NA	TRBJ1-2
CASSPALSGSFHEQFF	TGTGCCAGCAGCCCTGCCCTTAGCGGGAGTTTCCATGAGCAGTTCTTC	TRBD2	TRBV6-2/TRBV6-3	medium-sized	TRBJ2-1
CASGLFGGAESGELFF	TGTGCTAGTGGTCTCTTTGGAGGGGCAGAGAGCGGGGAGCTGTTTTTT	NA	TRBV12-5	NA	TRBJ2-2
CASSSLGTGDEGYTF	TGCGCCAGCAGCTCGCTCGGGACAGGGGACGAAGGCTACACCTTC	TRBD1	TRBV5-1	NA	TRBJ1-2
CASSQGPKRVTF	TGTGCCAGCAGCCAAGGTCCTAAACGCGTCACCTTC	NA	TRBV3-1/TRBV3-2	NA	TRBJ1-2
CASSFPAGGTDTQYF	TGTGCCAGCAGTTTCCCGGCAGGGGGGACAGATACGCAGTATTTT	NA	TRBV28	NA	TRBJ2-3
CASRYAGENIQYF	TGTGCCAGCAGATACGCAGGTGAAAACATTCAGTACTTC	NA	TRBV6-2/TRBV6-3	once	TRBJ2-4
CAISGRRTGDTEAFF	TGTGCCATCAGTGGTAGGAGGACAGGGGACACTGAAGCTTTCTTT	TRBD1	TRBV10-3	NA	TRBJ1-1
CASTISIMQVNTEAFF	TGTGCCAGTACCATATCAATAATGCAGGTGAACACTGAAGCTTTCTTT	NA	TRBV19	NA	TRBJ1-1
CASSREAGELFF	TGTGCCAGCTCAAGGGAGGCCGGGGAGCTGTTTTTT	NA	TRBV18	NA	TRBJ2-2
CASLTGMDTGELFF	TGTGCCAGCCTGACAGGGATGGACACCGGGGAGCTGTTTTTT	TRBD1	TRBV28	NA	TRBJ2-2
CASSEAGTTNTGELFF	TGTGCCAGCAGCGAGGCCGGGACAACGAACACCGGGGAGCTGTTTTTT	NA	TRBV11-2	NA	TRBJ2-2
CSVETESSGNTIYF	TGCAGCGTGGAGACAGAGTCCTCTGGAAACACCATATATTTT	NA	TRBV29-1	NA	TRBJ1-3
CASSFMGLAGDQTQYF	TGTGCCAGCAGCTTTATGGGACTAGCGGGAGATCAGACCCAGTACTTC	TRBD2	TRBV7-2	NA	TRBJ2-5
CASSWERNSPLHF	TGTGCCAGCAGCTGGGAGAGGAATTCACCCCTCCACTTT	NA	TRBV5-6	NA	TRBJ1-6
CASSSSGGPTDTQYF	TGTGCCAGCAGTTCTAGCGGGGGGCCCACAGATACGCAGTATTTT	TRBD2	TRBV7-2	once	TRBJ2-3
CASSVDVAPDTQYF	TGTGCCAGCAGCGTAGACGTGGCCCCGGATACGCAGTATTTT	NA	TRBV9	NA	TRBJ2-3
CASSITGGANEKLFF	TGTGCCAGCAGCATTACAGGGGGCGCGAATGAAAAACTGTTTTTT	TRBD1	TRBV7-3	NA	TRBJ1-4
CASSISLGREQYF	TGTGCCAGTAGTATTTCTCTGGGGCGCGAGCAGTACTTC	NA	TRBV19	NA	TRBJ2-7
CASSLTGGDDYNSPLHF	TGTGCCAGCAGCTTAACCGGGGGAGACGACTATAATTCACCCCTCCACTTT	NA	TRBV7-2	NA	TRBJ1-6
CASKLQGTNYGYTF	TGTGCCAGCAAACTACAGGGGACTAACTATGGCTACACCTTC	TRBD1	TRBV27	NA	TRBJ1-2
CASSQEFAAGGDIQYF	TGTGCCAGCAGCCAAGAGTTCGCAGCGGGGGGAGACATTCAGTACTTC	TRBD2	TRBV4-2	NA	TRBJ2-4
CASSPFLGGNYEQYF	TGTGCCAGCAGTCCGTTCCTCGGGGGAAACTACGAGCAGTACTTC	NA	TRBV27	NA	TRBJ2-7
CASSMAGSDTQYF	TGTGCCAGCAGTATGGCAGGGTCAGATACGCAGTATTTT	NA	TRBV28	NA	TRBJ2-3
CASSELVGAGTGELFF	TGTGCCAGCAGTGAATTGGTAGGCGCGGGCACCGGGGAGCTGTTTTTT	NA	TRBV25-1	NA	TRBJ2-2